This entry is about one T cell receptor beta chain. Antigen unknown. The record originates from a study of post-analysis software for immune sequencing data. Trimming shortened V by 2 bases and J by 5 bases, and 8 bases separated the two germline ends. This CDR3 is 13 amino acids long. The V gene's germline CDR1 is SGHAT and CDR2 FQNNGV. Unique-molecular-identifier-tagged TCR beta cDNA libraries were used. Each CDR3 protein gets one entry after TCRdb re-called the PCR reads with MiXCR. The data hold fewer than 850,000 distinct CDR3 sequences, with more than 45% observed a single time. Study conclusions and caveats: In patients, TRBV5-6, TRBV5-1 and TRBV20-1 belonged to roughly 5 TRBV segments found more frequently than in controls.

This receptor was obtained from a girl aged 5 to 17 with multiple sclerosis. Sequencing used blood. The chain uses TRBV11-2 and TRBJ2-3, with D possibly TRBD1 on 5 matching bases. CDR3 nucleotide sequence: TGTGCCAGCAGCTTAACCCAGGGAGATACGCAGTATTTT. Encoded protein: CASSLTQGDTQYF.